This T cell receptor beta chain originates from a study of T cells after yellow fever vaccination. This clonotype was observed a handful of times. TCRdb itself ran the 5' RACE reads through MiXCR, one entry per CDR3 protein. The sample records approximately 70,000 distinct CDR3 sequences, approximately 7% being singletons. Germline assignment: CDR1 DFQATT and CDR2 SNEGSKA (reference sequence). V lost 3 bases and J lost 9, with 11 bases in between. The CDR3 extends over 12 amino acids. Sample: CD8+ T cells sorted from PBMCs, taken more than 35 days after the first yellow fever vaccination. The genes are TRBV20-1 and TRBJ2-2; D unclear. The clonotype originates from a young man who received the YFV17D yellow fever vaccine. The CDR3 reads CSARASGRELFF. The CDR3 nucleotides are TGCAGTGCTAGGGCGTCTGGGCGGGAGCTGTTTTTT.